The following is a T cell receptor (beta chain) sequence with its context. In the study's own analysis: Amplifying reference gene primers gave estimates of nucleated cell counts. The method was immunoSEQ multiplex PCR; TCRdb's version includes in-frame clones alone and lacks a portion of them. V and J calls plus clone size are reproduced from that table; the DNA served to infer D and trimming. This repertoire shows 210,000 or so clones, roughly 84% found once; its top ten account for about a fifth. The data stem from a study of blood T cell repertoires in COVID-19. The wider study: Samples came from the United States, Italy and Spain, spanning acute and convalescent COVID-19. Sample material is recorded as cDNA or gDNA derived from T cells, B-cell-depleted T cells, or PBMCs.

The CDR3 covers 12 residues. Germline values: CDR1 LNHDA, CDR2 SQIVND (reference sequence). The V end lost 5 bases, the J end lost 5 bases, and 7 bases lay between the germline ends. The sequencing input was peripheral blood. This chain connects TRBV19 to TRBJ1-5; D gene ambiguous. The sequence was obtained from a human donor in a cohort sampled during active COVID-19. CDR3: CASSVQHQPQHF. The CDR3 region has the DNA TGTGCCAGTAGTGTACAGCATCAGCCCCAGCATTTT.